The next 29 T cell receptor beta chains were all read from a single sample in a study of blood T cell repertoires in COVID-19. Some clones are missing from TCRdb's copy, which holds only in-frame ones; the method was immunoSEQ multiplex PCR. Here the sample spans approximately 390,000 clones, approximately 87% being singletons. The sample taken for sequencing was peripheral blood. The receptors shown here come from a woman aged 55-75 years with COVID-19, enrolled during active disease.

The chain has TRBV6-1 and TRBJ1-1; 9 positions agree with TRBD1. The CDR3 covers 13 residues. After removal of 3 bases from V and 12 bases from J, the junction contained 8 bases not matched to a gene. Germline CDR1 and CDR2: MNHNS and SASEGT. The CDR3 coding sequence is TGTGCCAGCAGTGATGGGACAGGGAGGCCGTCTTTCTTT. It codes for CASSDGTGRPSFF.

CDR3 DNA sequence: TGCGCCAGCAGCTTGTCCGACAGGGTTAACTATGGCTACACCTTC. Protein sequence: CASSLSDRVNYGYTF. The chain is built from TRBV5-1 and TRBJ1-2; the match to TRBD1 covers 7 bases. There are 15 residues in the CDR3. Per germline, CDR1 SGHRS and CDR2 YFSETQ. V lost 1 base to trimming and J lost 1 base; unmatched junction nucleotides: 4.

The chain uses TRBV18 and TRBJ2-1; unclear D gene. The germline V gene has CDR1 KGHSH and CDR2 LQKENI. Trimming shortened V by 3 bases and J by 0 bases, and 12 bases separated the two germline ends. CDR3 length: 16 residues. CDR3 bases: TGTGCCAGCTCACCGTTAGAGGAGAGCTCCTACAATGAGCAGTTCTTC. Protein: CASSPLEESSYNEQFF.

CDR3 bases: TGTGCCAGCAGCCAAGTGACTAGCGGGGGCCTAACAAATGAGCAGTTCTTC. Its protein product is CASSQVTSGGLTNEQFF. The J gene is TRBJ2-1, the V gene TRBV3-1 (or the pseudogene TRBV3-2); TRBD2 matches at 12 bases. The ends lost 1 base at V and 7 bases at J; junction bases unmatched: 8. The CDR3 runs to 17 residues. From germline, CDR1 is LGHDT and CDR2 YNNKEL (reference sequence).

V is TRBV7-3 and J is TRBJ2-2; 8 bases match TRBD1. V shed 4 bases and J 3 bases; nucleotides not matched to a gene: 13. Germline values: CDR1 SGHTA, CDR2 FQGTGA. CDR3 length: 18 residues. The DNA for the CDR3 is TGTGCCAGCAGCTCCACCAGTCGGACAGGGAGATACACCGGGGAGCTGTTTTTT. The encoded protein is CASSSTSRTGRYTGELFF.

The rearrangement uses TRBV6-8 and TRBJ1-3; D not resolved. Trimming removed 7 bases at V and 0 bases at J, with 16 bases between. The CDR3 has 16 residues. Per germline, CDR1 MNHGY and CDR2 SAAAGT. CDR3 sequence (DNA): TGTGCCAGCACTCGACGACTGAAGAGCTCTGGAAACACCATATATTTT. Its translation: CASTRRLKSSGNTIYF.

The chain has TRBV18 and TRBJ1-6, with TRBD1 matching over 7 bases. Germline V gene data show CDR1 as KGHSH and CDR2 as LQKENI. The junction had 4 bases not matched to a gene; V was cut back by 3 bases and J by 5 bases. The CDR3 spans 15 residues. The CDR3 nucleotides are TGTGCCAGCTCACCCAGGGACAGCGATAATTCACCCCTCCACTTT. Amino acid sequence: CASSPRDSDNSPLHF.

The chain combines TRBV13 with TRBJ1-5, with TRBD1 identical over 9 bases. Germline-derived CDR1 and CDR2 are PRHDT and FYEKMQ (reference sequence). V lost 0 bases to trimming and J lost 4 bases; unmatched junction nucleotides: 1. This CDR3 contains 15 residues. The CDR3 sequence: CASSLGGTGNQPQHF. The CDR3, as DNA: TGTGCCAGCAGCTTAGGAGGGACAGGGAATCAGCCCCAGCATTTT.

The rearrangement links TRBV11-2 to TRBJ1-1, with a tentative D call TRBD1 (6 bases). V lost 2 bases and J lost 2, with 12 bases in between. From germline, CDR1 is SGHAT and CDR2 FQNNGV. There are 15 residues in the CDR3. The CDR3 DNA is TGTGCCAGCAGCTTAACTACAGGGACAAACACTGAAGCTTTCTTT. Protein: CASSLTTGTNTEAFF.

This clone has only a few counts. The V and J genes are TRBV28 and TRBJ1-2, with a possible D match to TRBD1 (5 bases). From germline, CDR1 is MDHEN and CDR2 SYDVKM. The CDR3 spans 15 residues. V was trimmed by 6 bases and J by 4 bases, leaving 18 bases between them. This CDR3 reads CASRMGPGGSYGYTF. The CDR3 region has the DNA TGTGCCAGCAGGATGGGACCGGGAGGCTCCTATGGCTACACCTTC.

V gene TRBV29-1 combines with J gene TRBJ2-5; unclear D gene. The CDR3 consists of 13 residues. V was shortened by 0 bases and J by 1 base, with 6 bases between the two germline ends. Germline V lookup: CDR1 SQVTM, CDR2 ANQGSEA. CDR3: CSVEDSLQETQYF. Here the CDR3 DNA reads TGCAGCGTTGAAGATAGCCTCCAAGAGACCCAGTACTTC.

CDR3 sequence: CASGLVLGAATSGNTIYF. For the CDR3, the DNA is TGTGCTAGTGGTTTGGTACTGGGGGCAGCCACCTCTGGAAACACCATATATTTT. The chain recombines TRBV12-5 with TRBJ1-3, with D tentatively TRBD1 (6 bases). CDR1 is LGHNT and CDR2 is FRNRAP in the germline V gene. This CDR3 comprises 18 residues. Trimming stripped 0 bases from V and 0 bases from J, with 15 bases between.

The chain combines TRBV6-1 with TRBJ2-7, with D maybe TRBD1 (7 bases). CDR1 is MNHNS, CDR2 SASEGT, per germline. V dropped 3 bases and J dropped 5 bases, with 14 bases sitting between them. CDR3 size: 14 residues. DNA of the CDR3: TGTGCCAGCAGTGACCCCAGGGGGGCCGACGAGCAGTACTTC. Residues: CASSDPRGADEQYF.

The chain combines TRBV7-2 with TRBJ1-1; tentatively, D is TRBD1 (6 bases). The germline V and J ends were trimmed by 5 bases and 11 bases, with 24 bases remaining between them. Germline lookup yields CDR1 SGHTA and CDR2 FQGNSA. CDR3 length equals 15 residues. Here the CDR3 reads CASSPSPATGGLAFF. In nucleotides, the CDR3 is TGTGCCAGCAGCCCATCTCCAGCGACAGGAGGACTTGCTTTCTTT.

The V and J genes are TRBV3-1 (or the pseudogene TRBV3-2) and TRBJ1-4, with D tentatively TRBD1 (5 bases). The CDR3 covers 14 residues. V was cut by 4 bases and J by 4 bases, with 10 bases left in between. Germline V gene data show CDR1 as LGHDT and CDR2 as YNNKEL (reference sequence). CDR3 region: CASSPDNGNEKLFF. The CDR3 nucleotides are TGTGCCAGCAGCCCGGACAACGGTAATGAAAAACTGTTTTTT.

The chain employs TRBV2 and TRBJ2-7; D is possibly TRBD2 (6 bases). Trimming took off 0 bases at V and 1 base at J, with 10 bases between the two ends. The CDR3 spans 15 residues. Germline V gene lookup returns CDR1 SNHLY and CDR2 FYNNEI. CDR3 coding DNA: TGTGCCAGCAGTGAAGCGCCGGGGACTTCCTACGAGCAGTACTTC. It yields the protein CASSEAPGTSYEQYF.

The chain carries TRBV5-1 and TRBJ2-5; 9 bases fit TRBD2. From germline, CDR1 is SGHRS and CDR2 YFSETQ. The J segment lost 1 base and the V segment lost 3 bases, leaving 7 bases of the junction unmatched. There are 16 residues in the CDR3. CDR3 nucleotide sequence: TGCGCCAGCAGCTCGAACCTAGCGGGGCTCCAAGAGACCCAGTACTTC. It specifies CASSSNLAGLQETQYF.

The CDR3 coding sequence is TGTGCCAGCGGGGGGGTGAACACTGAAGCTTTCTTT. Residues: CASGGVNTEAFF. The V gene is TRBV9, the J gene TRBJ1-1; D may be TRBD1 (5 bases). Trimming took 7 bases from V and 0 from J, leaving 7 bases between them. CDR1 and CDR2 (germline): SGDLS, YYNGEE. The CDR3 runs 12 residues. Full variable domain (rest looked up from reference TRBV9 and TRBJ1-1): DSGVTQTPKHLITATGQRVTLRCSPRSGDLSVYWYQQSLDQGLQFLIQYYNGEERAKGNILERFSAQQFPDLHSELNLSSLELGDSALYFCASGGVNTEAFFGQGTRLTVV.

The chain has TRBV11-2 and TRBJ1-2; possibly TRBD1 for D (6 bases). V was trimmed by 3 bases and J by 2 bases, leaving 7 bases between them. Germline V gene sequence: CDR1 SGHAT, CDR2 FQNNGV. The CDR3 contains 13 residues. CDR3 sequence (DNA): TGTGCCAGCAGCTTGGGGGCCAACTATGGCTACACCTTC. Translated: CASSLGANYGYTF.

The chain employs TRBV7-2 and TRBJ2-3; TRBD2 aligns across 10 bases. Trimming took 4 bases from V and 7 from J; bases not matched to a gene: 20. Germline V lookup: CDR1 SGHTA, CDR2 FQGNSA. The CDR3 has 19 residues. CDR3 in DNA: TGTGCCAGCAGCTCCGAATGGGCTAGCGGGGGTTCCAGATTAAATACGCAGTATTTT. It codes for CASSSEWASGGSRLNTQYF.

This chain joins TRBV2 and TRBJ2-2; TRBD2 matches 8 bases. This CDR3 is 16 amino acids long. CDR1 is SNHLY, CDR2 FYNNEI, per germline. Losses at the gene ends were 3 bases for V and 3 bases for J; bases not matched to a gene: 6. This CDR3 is CASSDGLATYTGELFF. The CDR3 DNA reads TGTGCCAGCAGTGACGGACTAGCAACGTACACCGGGGAGCTGTTTTTT.

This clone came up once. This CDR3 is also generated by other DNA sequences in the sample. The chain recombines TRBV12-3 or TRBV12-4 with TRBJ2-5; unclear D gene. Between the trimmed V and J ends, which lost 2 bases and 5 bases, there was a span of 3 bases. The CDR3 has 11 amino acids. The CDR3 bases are TGTGCCAGCAGTTTACAGGAGACCCAGTACTTC. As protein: CASSLQETQYF.

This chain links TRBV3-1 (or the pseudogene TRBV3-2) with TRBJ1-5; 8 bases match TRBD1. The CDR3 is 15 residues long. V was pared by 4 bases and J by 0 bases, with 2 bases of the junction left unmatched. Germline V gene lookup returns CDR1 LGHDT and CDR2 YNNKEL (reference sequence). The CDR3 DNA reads TGTGCCAGCAGCCCGGGACAGGTTAGCAATCAGCCCCAGCATTTT. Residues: CASSPGQVSNQPQHF.

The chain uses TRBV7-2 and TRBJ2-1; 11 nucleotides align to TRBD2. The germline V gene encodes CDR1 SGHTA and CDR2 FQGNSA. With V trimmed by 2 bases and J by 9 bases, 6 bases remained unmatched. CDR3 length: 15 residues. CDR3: CASSLTPLAGVEQFF. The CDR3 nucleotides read TGTGCCAGCAGCTTAACCCCACTAGCGGGGGTTGAGCAGTTCTTC.

The CDR3, as DNA: TGTGCCAGCAGCTTAGGCTCGGCGGCGATCTACGAGCAGTACTTC. This translates into CASSLGSAAIYEQYF. The rearrangement links TRBV11-2 to TRBJ2-7; D remains ambiguous. Trimming cost V 1 base and J 3 bases, with 13 bases left between them. The CDR3 is 15 residues long. Germline loops: CDR1 SGHAT, CDR2 FQNNGV.

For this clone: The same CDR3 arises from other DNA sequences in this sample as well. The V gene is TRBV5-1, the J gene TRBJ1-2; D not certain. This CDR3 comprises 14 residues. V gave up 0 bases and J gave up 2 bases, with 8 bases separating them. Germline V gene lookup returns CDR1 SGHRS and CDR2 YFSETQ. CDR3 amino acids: CASSLGEGNYGYTF. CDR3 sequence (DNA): TGCGCCAGCAGCTTGGGGGAGGGAAACTATGGCTACACCTTC.

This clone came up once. CDR3 residues: CASSRGGLGSDTQYF. Written as DNA, the CDR3 is TGCGCCAGCAGCAGGGGGGGACTAGGGTCAGATACGCAGTATTTT. This chain connects TRBV5-1 to TRBJ2-3, with TRBD2 matching 8 bases. Germline CDR1 reads SGHRS; CDR2 reads YFSETQ. The CDR3 loop spans 15 amino acids. V shed 4 bases, J shed 4 bases, and the junction held 8 bases outside the gene matches.

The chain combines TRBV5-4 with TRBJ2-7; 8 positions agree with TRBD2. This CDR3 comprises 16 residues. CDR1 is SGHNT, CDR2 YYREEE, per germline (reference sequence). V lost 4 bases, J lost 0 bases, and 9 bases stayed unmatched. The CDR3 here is CASSPRGGTVSYEQYF. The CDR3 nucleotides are TGTGCCAGCAGCCCACGCGGGGGGACGGTCTCCTACGAGCAGTACTTC.

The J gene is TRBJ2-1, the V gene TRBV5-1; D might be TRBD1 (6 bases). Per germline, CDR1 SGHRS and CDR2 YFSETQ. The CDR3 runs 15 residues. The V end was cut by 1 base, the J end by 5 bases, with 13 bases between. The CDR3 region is CASSLLVGTNNEQFF. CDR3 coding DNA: TGCGCCAGCAGCTTGTTAGTGGGGACAAACAATGAGCAGTTCTTC. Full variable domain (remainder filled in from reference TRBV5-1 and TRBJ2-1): KAGVTQTPRYLIKTRGQQVTLSCSPISGHRSVSWYQQTPGQGLQFLFEYFSETQRNKGNFPGRFSGRQFSNSRSEMNVSTLELGDSALYLCASSLLVGTNNEQFFGPGTRLTVL.